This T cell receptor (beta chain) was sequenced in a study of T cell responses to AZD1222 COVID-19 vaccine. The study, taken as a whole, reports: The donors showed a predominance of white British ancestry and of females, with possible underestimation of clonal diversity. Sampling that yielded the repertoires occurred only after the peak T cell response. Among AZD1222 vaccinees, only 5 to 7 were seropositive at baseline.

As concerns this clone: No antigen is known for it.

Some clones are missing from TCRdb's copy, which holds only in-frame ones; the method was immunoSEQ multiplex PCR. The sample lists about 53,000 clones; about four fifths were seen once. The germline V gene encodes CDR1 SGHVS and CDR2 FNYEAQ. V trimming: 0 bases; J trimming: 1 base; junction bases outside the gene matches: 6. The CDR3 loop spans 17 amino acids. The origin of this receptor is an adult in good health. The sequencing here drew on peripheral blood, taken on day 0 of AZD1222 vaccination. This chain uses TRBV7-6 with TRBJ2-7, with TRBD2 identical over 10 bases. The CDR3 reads CASSLASSGSSSYEQYF. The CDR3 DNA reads TGTGCCAGCAGCTTAGCATCTAGCGGGAGTAGTTCCTACGAGCAGTACTTC.